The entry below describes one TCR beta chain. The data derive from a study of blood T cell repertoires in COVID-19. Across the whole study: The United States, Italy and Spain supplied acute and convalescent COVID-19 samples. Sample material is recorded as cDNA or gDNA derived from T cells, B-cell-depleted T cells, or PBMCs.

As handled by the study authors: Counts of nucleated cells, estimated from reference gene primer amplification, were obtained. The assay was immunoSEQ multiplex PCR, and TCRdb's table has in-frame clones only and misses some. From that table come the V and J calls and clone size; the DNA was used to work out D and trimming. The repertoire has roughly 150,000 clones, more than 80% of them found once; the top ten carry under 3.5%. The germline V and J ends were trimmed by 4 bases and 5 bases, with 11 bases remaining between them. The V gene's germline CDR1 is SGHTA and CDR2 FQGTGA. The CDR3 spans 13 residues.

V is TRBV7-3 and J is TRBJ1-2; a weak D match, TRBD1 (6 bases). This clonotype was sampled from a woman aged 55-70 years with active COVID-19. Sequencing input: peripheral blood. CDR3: CASSSQQGYGYTF. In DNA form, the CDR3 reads TGTGCCAGCAGCTCCCAACAGGGATATGGCTACACCTTC.